The clone carrying this TCR beta chain was detected ten times or more. The antigen remains unidentified. These data belong to a study of T cells in Graves' hyperthyroidism and ophthalmopathy. RNA transcripts yielded amplified TCR beta CDR3 regions. An initial round of RT-PCR targeting the TCR CDR3 relied on the HTBI primer set. TCRdb analysed the multiplex PCR reads with MiXCR anew, one entry per CDR3 protein. The table shows around 600,000 distinct CDR3 sequences, with about 15% occurring only once. Trimming removed 3 bases at V and 4 bases at J, with 10 bases between. The CDR3 is 13 residues long. The germline CDR1 and CDR2 sequences are SGHVS and FQNEAQ. Study-wide results and limits: Ophthalmopathy could be told apart from stable hyperthyroidism with a 13 V-J model.

Sequenced: blood. The gene calls are TRBV7-8 and TRBJ2-7, with D possibly being TRBD2 (5 bases). The receptor's source is a woman in her forties or fifties with Graves' ophthalmopathy. The DNA of the CDR3 is TGTGCCAGCAGCTTCAGGCGGGCGTACGAGCAGTACTTC. Its translation: CASSFRRAYEQYF.